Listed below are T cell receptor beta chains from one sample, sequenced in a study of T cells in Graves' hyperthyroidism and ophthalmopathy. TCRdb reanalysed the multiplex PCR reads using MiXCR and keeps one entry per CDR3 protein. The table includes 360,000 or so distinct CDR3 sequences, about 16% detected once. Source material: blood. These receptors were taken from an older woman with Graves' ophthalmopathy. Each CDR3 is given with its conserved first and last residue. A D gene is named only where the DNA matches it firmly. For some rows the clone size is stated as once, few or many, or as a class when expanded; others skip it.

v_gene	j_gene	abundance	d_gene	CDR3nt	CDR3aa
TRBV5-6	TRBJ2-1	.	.	TGTGCCAGCAGTCGACTAGATGAGCAGTTCTTC	CASSRLDEQFF
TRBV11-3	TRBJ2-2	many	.	TGTGCCAGCAGCTTAGATGGTGGGGAGCTGTTTTTT	CASSLDGGELFF
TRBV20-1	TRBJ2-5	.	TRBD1	TGCAGTGCTCGCGGACAGGAAGAGACCCAGTACTTC	CSARGQEETQYF
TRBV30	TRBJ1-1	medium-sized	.	TGTGCCTGGAGTCTCGGGCTTAACACTGAAGCTTTCTTT	CAWSLGLNTEAFF
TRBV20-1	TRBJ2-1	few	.	TGCAGTGCTAGCTGGGGGCCAAATGAGCAGTTCTTC	CSASWGPNEQFF
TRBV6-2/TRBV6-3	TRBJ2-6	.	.	TGTGCCAGCAGTTACTCGGGCAGAGGATCTGGGGCCAACGTCCTGACTTTC	CASSYSGRGSGANVLTF
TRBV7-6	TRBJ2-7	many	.	TGTGCCAGCAGCTTAGTAGGGACACCACAGGACGAGCAGTACTTC	CASSLVGTPQDEQYF
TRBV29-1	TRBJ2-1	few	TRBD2	TGCAGCGTTGAAGATCAGTCTAGCGGGAGATCTAATGAGCAGTTCTTC	CSVEDQSSGRSNEQFF
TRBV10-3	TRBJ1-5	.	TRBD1	TGTGCCTCAGGGGGGATGGGGATTCAGCCCCAGCATTTT	CASGGMGIQPQHF
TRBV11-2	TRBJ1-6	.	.	TGTGCCAGCAGCTTAACCGAAAATTCACCCCTCCACTTT	CASSLTENSPLHF
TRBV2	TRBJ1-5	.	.	TGTGCCAGCAGTGACCGCCGGGCAGACAGTCAGCCCCAGCATTTT	CASSDRRADSQPQHF
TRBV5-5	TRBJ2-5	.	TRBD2	TGTGCCAGCAGCCTACGGACTAGCGGGAGGTACGAGACCCAGTACTTC	CASSLRTSGRYETQYF
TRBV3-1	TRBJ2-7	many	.	TGTGCCAGCAGCCAAGGGCCCCAGAGCTCCTACGAGCAGTACTTC	CASSQGPQSSYEQYF
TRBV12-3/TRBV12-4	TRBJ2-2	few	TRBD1	TGTGCCAGCAGCCGGGGACAGAGGTACCCCGGGGAGCTGTTTTTT	CASSRGQRYPGELFF
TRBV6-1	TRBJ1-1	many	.	TGTGCCAGCAGTACCAGCAGGGCCTCAAACACTGAAGCTTTCTTT	CASSTSRASNTEAFF
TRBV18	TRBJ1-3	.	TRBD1	TGTGCCAGCTCTCTCGGACAGGCGAACTCTGGAAACACCATATATTTT	CASSLGQANSGNTIYF
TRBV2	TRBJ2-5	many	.	TGTGCCAGCCCCGGATACCAAGAGACCCAGTACTTC	CASPGYQETQYF
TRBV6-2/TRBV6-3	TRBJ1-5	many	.	TGTGCCAGCAGCCGGGGGGACCCGAGCAATCAGCCCCAGCATTTT	CASSRGDPSNQPQHF
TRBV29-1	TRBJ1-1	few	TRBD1	TGCAGCGTCCGGGACAGGAAGATCACTGAAGCTTTCTTT	CSVRDRKITEAFF
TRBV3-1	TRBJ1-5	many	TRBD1	TGTGCCAGCAGCCAGGGAACAGGGGTAGGTCAGCCCCAGCATTTT	CASSQGTGVGQPQHF
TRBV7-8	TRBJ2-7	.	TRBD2	TGTGCCAGCAGGGTTACTAGCGGGGGCGAGCAGTACTTC	CASRVTSGGEQYF
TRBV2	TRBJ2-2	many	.	TGTGCCAGCAGAGGGACTGCGAACACCGGGGAGCTGTTTTTT	CASRGTANTGELFF
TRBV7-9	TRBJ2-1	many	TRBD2	TGTGCCAGCAGCGCCGGGGGGGCTAGAGAGCAGTTCTTC	CASSAGGAREQFF
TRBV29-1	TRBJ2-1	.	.	TGCAGCGTCTCGGGGGCGGGAATCAGGGATGAGCAGTTCTTC	CSVSGAGIRDEQFF
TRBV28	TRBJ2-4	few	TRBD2	TGTGCCAGCAGCCGTACTAGCGGGAGTGGTGGAACCATTCAGTACTTC	CASSRTSGSGGTIQYF
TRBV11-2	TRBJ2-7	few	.	TGTGCCAGCAGCTTAGCAGGGAATATCGGCTACGAGCAGTACTTC	CASSLAGNIGYEQYF